The 21 T cell receptor beta chains given below trace back to one sample, sequenced in a study of shared clonotypes between healthy human individuals. Assay: immunoSEQ multiplex PCR; the TCRdb copy retains only in-frame clones and omits some. The sample shows about 2.1 million clones, about 93% of them seen only once. In the naive CD8 group, cells lacked CD45RO and were positively selected for CCR7, so terminally differentiated effector memory CD45RA+ cells were left out. Sequencing input: naive CD8+ T cells from PBMCs. These receptors came from a man aged 18 to 30 in good health. Some clones in this sample may be carry-over from other donors' samples.

The rearrangement uses TRBV4-1 and TRBJ2-1; 7 bases line up with TRBD2. CDR1 and CDR2 from the germline V gene are MGHRA and YSYEKL. With V trimmed by 1 base and J by 2 bases, 5 bases remained unmatched. CDR3 length equals 16 residues. CDR3 nucleotides: TGCGCCAGCAGCCAAGTGCCAGGACTAGCCTACAATGAGCAGTTCTTC. Translating it yields CASSQVPGLAYNEQFF.

The chain employs TRBV7-9 and TRBJ2-7; maybe TRBD1 (6 bases). Germline CDR1 and CDR2: SEHNR and FQNEAQ (reference sequence). CDR3 length: 16 residues. Trimming cost V 4 bases and J 2 bases, with 18 bases left between them. Here the CDR3 reads CASSSSKTDRPYEQYF. The CDR3 DNA sequence: TGTGCCAGCAGCTCAAGCAAGACGGACAGACCCTACGAGCAGTACTTC.

The chain couples TRBV7-9 to TRBJ2-1; 7 nucleotides agree with TRBD1. The CDR3 totals 16 residues. The V gene end was trimmed by 5 bases and the J gene end by 2 bases; junction bases not matched to a gene: 9. CDR1 SEHNR and CDR2 FQNEAQ come from the germline V gene (reference sequence). The CDR3 here is CASSAPDRETYNEQFF. The DNA for the CDR3 is TGTGCCAGCAGCGCACCTGACAGGGAGACCTACAATGAGCAGTTCTTC. Filled out from reference TRBV7-9 and TRBJ2-1, the complete variable domain reads DTGVSQNPRHKITKRGQNVTFRCDPISEHNRLYWYRQTLGQGPEFLTYFQNEAQLEKSRLLSDRFSAERPKGSFSTLEIQRTEQGDSAMYLCASSAPDRETYNEQFFGPGTRLTVL.

Written as DNA, the CDR3 is TGTGCCAGCAGCTTGTGGGGGAGCAATCAGCCCCAGCATTTT. It translates to CASSLWGSNQPQHF. The chain carries TRBV7-8 and TRBJ1-5, with D perhaps TRBD1 (5 bases). This CDR3 is built from 14 residues. V dropped 3 bases and J dropped 1 base, with 7 bases sitting between them. Looked up from germline, CDR1 is SGHVS and CDR2 is FQNEAQ.

The rearrangement uses TRBV19 and TRBJ2-7, with 7 bases lining up with TRBD2. The CDR3 contains 16 residues. Germline CDR1 and CDR2: LNHDA and SQIVND (reference sequence). V gave up 1 base and J gave up 3 bases; unmatched junction bases: 9. Here the CDR3 reads CASSIAAGTASYEQYF. The CDR3 DNA sequence: TGTGCCAGTAGTATAGCAGCGGGGACTGCCAGCTACGAGCAGTACTTC.

The V gene is TRBV4-3, the J gene TRBJ2-7; D uncertain. CDR1 and CDR2 from the germline V gene are LGHNA and YSLEER. V was pared by 0 bases and J by 2 bases, with 14 bases between. The CDR3 is made up of 16 amino acids. CDR3 residues: CASSQEHPLTAYEQYF. The CDR3 bases are TGCGCCAGCAGCCAAGAACACCCTTTAACTGCCTACGAGCAGTACTTC.

The genes are TRBV28 and TRBJ2-7, with no clear D. The CDR3 contains 14 residues. V lost 5 bases to trimming and J lost 0 bases, with 11 bases between them. In germline, CDR1 is MDHEN, CDR2 SYDVKM. For the CDR3, the DNA is TGTGCCAGCAGTCGACGGCGAATCTCCTACGAGCAGTACTTC. Translated, it gives CASSRRRISYEQYF.

The chain combines TRBV6-4 with TRBJ2-1; 8 bases agree with TRBD2. The CDR3 totals 16 residues. Germline V gives CDR1 MRHNA, CDR2 SNTAGT. Unmatched junction bases numbered 6, after V lost 3 bases and J lost 2 bases. CDR3 amino acids: CASSESFGRAYNEQFF. For the CDR3, the DNA is TGTGCCAGCAGTGAGAGCTTCGGGAGGGCCTACAATGAGCAGTTCTTC.

This chain connects TRBV4-3 to TRBJ1-3; D not resolved. This CDR3 has 15 amino acids. Trimming took 1 base from V and 0 from J, leaving 7 bases between them. Germline CDR1 reads LGHNA; CDR2 reads YSLEER. Here the CDR3 reads CASSQVEHSGNTIYF. The DNA of the CDR3 is TGCGCCAGCAGCCAAGTCGAACACTCTGGAAACACCATATATTTT.

This chain uses TRBV28 with TRBJ2-7; 12 bases agree with TRBD1. V shed 2 bases, J shed 3 bases, and the junction held 2 bases outside the gene matches. Germline V gene lookup returns CDR1 MDHEN and CDR2 SYDVKM. CDR3 length: 15 residues. CDR3 region: CASSLGTGGVYEQYF. Written as DNA, the CDR3 is TGTGCCAGCAGTTTAGGGACAGGGGGCGTCTACGAGCAGTACTTC. Based on the CDR3 plus reference TRBV28 and TRBJ2-7, the full variable domain is DVKVTQSSRYLVKRTGEKVFLECVQDMDHENMFWYRQDPGLGLRLIYFSYDVKMKEKGDIPEGYSVSREKKERFSLILESASTNQTSMYLCASSLGTGGVYEQYFGPGTRLTVT.

V and J are TRBV7-8 and TRBJ2-1, with D unclear. The CDR3 covers 15 residues. The V and J ends lost 1 base and 0 bases respectively, with 7 bases between them. Germline V gene lookup returns CDR1 SGHVS and CDR2 FQNEAQ. CDR3 sequence (DNA): TGTGCCAGCAGCTTAGACCCCAGCTCCTACAATGAGCAGTTCTTC. Translation: CASSLDPSSYNEQFF.

On this clone: At one of its ends the junction is not consistent with the germline gene, which may arise from a read error. The rearrangement links TRBV5-1 to TRBJ2-7; TRBD1 aligns across 10 bases. The germline gives CDR1 SGHRS, CDR2 YFSETQ. CDR3 length: 13 residues. CDR3 residues: CASSSGQGYVQYF. In DNA form, the CDR3 reads TGCGCCAGCAGCTCGGGACAGGGGTACGTGCAGTACTTC.

Comment on this clone: Other DNA sequences of this sample code for an identical CDR3. V and J are TRBV27 and TRBJ2-7, with D tentatively TRBD1 or TRBD2 (5 bases each). CDR3 length equals 13 residues. The germline gives CDR1 MNHEY, CDR2 SMNVEV (reference sequence). The V gene lost 6 bases and the J gene lost 4 bases, with 13 bases spanning the gap. The CDR3 region is CASSPGTGYEQYF. In nucleotides, the CDR3 is TGTGCCAGCAGCCCCGGGACGGGATACGAGCAGTACTTC.

The chain carries TRBV15 and TRBJ2-7; 9 bases fit TRBD2. V lost 5 bases and J lost 3; bases outside the gene matches: 5. Germline CDR1 reads LNHNV; CDR2 reads YYDKDF (reference sequence). The CDR3 runs 14 residues. For the CDR3, the DNA is TGTGCCACCAGCCCACGACTAGCGGACTACGAGCAGTACTTC. Residues: CATSPRLADYEQYF.

The CDR3 DNA sequence: TGTGCCAGCAGCCACCACCTAGCGGGAGGTGAGCAGTTCTTC. Amino acids: CASSHHLAGGEQFF. The V call is TRBV7-9, the J call TRBJ2-1; 11 nucleotides line up with TRBD2. CDR1 and CDR2 from the germline V gene are SEHNR and FQNEAQ (reference sequence). This CDR3 is 14 amino acids long. V shed 5 bases and J 9 bases; nucleotides not matched to a gene: 6.

This chain uses TRBV2 with TRBJ2-7, with 11 bases aligning to TRBD2. This CDR3 comprises 15 residues. With V trimmed by 6 bases and J by 2 bases, 6 bases remained unmatched. Germline V lookup: CDR1 SNHLY, CDR2 FYNNEI. The CDR3 nucleotides read TGTGCCAGCAGGTTGGGACTAGCGGCTGCCTACGAGCAGTACTTC. Translated, it gives CASRLGLAAAYEQYF.

This chain links TRBV4-1 with TRBJ2-2; 7 bases line up with TRBD2. The CDR3 is 15 amino acids. The germline gives CDR1 MGHRA, CDR2 YSYEKL. Trimming took 4 bases from V and 0 from J; bases not matched to a gene: 2. CDR3 amino acids: CASSPSGANTGELFF. The CDR3 DNA reads TGCGCCAGCAGCCCTAGCGGAGCGAACACCGGGGAGCTGTTTTTT.

This clone appeared a few times. The CDR3 region has the DNA TGTGCCAGTAGTACCGCTGAAGCTTTCTTT. Protein: CASSTAEAFF. The gene calls are TRBV19 and TRBJ1-1; D remains unclear. V lost 4 bases to trimming and J lost 6 bases, with 3 bases between them. Germline loops: CDR1 LNHDA, CDR2 SQIVND (reference sequence). This CDR3 is built from 10 residues.

The chain employs TRBV28 and TRBJ2-7; D is unresolved. This CDR3 is 14 amino acids long. CDR1 MDHEN and CDR2 SYDVKM come from the germline V gene. Trimming stripped 3 bases from V and 7 bases from J, with 16 bases between. CDR3 DNA: TGTGCCAGCAGTTTGCAAAGGGTGATACGGGAGCAGTACTTC. It specifies CASSLQRVIREQYF.

As concerns this clone: The same CDR3 is also encoded by other DNA sequences in this sample. CDR3 in DNA: TGTGCCAGCAGCGGGGGAGCCGGCTACGAGCAGTACTTC. Translated: CASSGGAGYEQYF. The rearrangement links TRBV9 to TRBJ2-7; tentative D call: TRBD2 (5 bases). Germline CDR1 is SGDLS and CDR2 is YYNGEE. The V gene lost 3 bases and the J gene lost 3 bases, with 10 bases spanning the gap. The CDR3 loop spans 13 amino acids.

The genes are TRBV28 and TRBJ1-5, with a tentative D call TRBD1 (6 bases). The germline V gene has CDR1 MDHEN and CDR2 SYDVKM. The CDR3 consists of 16 residues. V gave up 5 bases and J gave up 1 base, with 15 bases separating them. DNA of the CDR3: TGTGCCAGCAGTATTAACAGGGTGCCGAGCAATCAGCCCCAGCATTTT. This gives the protein CASSINRVPSNQPQHF.